This TCR beta chain derives from a study of shared clonotypes between healthy human individuals. The germline V gene has CDR1 SGHRS and CDR2 YFSETQ. This CDR3 region has 14 residues. V shed 0 bases and J 6 bases; nucleotides not matched to a gene: 5. Libraries were prepared by immunoSEQ multiplex PCR; TCRdb keeps only in-frame clonotypes and omits some of them. This table has more than 2,000,000 clones, just over 90% appearing once. Sequencing used naive CD4+ T cells sorted from blood. This sample's subset: CD45RA+ positively selected. The TCR originated in a man younger than 35 in good health. The genes are TRBV5-1 and TRBJ2-7; 8 nucleotides agree with TRBD2. CDR3 in DNA: TGCGCCAGCAGCTTGGACCCGGGGGGGACCGAGCAGTACTTC. Protein: CASSLDPGGTEQYF.